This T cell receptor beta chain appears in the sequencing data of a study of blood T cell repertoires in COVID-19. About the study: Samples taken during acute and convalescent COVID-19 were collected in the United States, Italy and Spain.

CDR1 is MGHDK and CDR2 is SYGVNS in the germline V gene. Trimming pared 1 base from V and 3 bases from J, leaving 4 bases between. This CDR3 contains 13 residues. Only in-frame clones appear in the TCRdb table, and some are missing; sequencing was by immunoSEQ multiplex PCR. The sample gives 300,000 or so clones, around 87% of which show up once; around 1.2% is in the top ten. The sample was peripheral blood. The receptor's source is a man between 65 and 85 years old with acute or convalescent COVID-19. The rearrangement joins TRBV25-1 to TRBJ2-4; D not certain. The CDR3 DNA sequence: TGTGCCAGCAGTGAATCAGTCAAAAACATTCAGTACTTC. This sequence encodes CASSESVKNIQYF.